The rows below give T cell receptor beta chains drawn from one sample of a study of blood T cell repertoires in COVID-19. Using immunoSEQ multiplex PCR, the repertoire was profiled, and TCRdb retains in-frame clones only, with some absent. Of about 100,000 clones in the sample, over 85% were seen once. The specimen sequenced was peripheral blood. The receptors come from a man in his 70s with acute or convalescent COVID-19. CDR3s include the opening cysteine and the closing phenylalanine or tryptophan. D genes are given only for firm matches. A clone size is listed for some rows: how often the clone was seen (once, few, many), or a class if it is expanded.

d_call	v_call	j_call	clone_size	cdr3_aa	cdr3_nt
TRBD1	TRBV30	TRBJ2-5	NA	CAWDIQGAQETQYF	TGTGCCTGGGATATACAGGGGGCCCAAGAGACCCAGTACTTC
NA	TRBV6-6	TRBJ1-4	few	CASSDQGGVGEKLFF	TGTGCCAGCAGCGATCAGGGTGGCGTCGGCGAAAAACTGTTTTTT
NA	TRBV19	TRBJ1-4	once	CASSISGGSNEKLFF	TGTGCCAGTAGTATATCCGGAGGGAGCAATGAAAAACTGTTTTTT
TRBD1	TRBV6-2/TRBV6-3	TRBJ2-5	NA	CASSYIGGTGQETQYF	TGTGCCAGCAGTTATATAGGCGGGACAGGCCAAGAGACCCAGTACTTC
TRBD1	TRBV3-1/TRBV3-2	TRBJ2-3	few	CASSQGGQGAYTQYF	TGTGCCAGCAGCCAAGGCGGACAGGGGGCTTATACGCAGTATTTT
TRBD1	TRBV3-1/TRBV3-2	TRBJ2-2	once	CASRPGGWTGELFF	TGTGCCAGCAGGCCAGGGGGCTGGACCGGGGAGCTGTTTTTT
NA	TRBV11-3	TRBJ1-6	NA	CASSLTDWEQPTNSPLHF	TGTGCCAGCAGCCTAACCGACTGGGAGCAACCGACTAATTCACCCCTCCACTTT
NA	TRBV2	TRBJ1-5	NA	CASSESSVNQPQHF	TGTGCCAGCAGTGAGTCGTCGGTTAATCAGCCCCAGCATTTT
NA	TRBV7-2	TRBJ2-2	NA	CASRTATNTGELFF	TGTGCCAGCAGAACGGCGACAAACACCGGGGAGCTGTTTTTT
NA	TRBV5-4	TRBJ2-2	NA	CASRQNTGELFF	TGTGCCAGCAGACAAAACACCGGGGAGCTGTTTTTT
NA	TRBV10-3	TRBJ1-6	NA	CAISGLSRGIDNSPLHF	TGTGCCATCAGTGGGTTGAGCAGGGGCATAGATAATTCACCCCTCCACTTT
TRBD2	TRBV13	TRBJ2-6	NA	CASSRGRALPGANVLTF	TGTGCCAGCAGCCGCGGGAGGGCCCTCCCCGGGGCCAACGTCCTGACTTTC
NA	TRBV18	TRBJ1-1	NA	CASSPPGGYTEAFF	TGTGCCAGCTCACCACCGGGAGGGTACACTGAAGCTTTCTTT
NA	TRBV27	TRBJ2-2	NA	CASSLNLGRGGELFF	TGTGCCAGCAGTTTAAACCTGGGGCGTGGCGGGGAGCTGTTTTTT
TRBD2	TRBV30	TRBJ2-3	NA	CASHSLAVSTDTQYF	TGTGCCTCCCACTCCCTAGCGGTCTCCACAGATACGCAGTATTTT
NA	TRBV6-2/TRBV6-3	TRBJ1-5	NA	CASSYPGGAMQPQHF	TGTGCCAGCAGTTATCCGGGGGGGGCGATGCAGCCCCAGCATTTT
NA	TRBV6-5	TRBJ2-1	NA	CASRPGPSSYNEQFF	TGTGCCAGCAGACCTGGGCCGAGCTCCTACAATGAGCAGTTCTTC
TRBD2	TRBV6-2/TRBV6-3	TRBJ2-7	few	CASSPGGGRTYEQYF	TGTGCCAGCAGCCCCGGGGGCGGGAGGACCTACGAGCAGTACTTC
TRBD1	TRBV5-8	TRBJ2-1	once	CASSLEVGTGGNEQFF	TGTGCCAGCAGCTTAGAGGTTGGGACAGGGGGCAATGAGCAGTTCTTC
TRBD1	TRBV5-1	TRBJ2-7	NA	CASSLAIGGQGDEQYF	TGCGCCAGCAGCTTGGCAATCGGAGGACAGGGAGACGAGCAGTACTTC
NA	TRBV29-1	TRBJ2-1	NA	CSVEGGISYNEQFF	TGCAGCGTTGAGGGGGGTATATCCTACAATGAGCAGTTCTTC
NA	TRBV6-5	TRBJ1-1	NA	CASSYGVSGKAFF	TGTGCCAGCAGTTACGGGGTAAGCGGGAAAGCTTTCTTT
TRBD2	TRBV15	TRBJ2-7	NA	CATSRGTSGGYEQYF	TGTGCCACCAGCAGAGGGACTAGCGGGGGCTACGAGCAGTACTTC
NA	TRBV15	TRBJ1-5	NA	CATSRDQVEPQHF	TGTGCCACCAGCAGAGATCAAGTAGAGCCCCAGCATTTT
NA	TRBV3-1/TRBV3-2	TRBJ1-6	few	CASTLGDIPLHF	TGTGCCAGCACCCTTGGGGACATACCCCTCCACTTT
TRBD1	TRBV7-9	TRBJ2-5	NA	CASSSGTGRETQYF	TGTGCCAGCAGCTCCGGGACAGGGAGGGAGACCCAGTACTTC
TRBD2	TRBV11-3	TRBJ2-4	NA	CASSSTTSGNIQYF	TGTGCCAGCAGCTCCACGACTAGCGGGAACATTCAGTACTTC
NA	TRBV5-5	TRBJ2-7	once	CASSLGGTYEQYF	TGTGCCAGCAGCTTGGGAGGAACCTACGAGCAGTACTTC
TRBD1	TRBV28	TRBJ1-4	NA	CASSPGTGYEKLFF	TGTGCCAGCAGTCCCGGGACAGGGTATGAAAAACTGTTTTTT
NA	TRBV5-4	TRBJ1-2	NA	CASSSPNREGYTF	TGTGCCAGCAGCTCCCCAAACAGGGAGGGCTACACCTTC
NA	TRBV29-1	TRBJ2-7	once	CSVVGESYEQYF	TGCAGCGTTGTGGGAGAATCCTACGAGCAGTACTTC
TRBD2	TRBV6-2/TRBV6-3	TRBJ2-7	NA	CASSRTSGSLTYEQYF	TGTGCCAGCAGTAGGACTAGCGGGAGCCTAACCTACGAGCAGTACTTC
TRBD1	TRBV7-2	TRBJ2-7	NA	CASSLGGTGKYEQYF	TGTGCCAGCAGCTTGGGGGGGACAGGGAAGTACGAGCAGTACTTC
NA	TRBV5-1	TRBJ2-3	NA	CASSLEQTTDTQYF	TGCGCCAGCAGCTTGGAACAGACCACAGATACGCAGTATTTT
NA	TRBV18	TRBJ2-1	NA	CASSPLDYNEQFF	TGTGCCAGCTCACCATTAGACTACAATGAGCAGTTCTTC
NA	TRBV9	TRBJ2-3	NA	CASSVGHRVNTDTQYF	TGTGCCAGCAGCGTAGGTCACAGGGTAAACACAGATACGCAGTATTTT
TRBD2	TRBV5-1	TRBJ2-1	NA	CASSTGTSGYNEQFF	TGCGCCAGCAGCACCGGGACTAGCGGTTACAATGAGCAGTTCTTC
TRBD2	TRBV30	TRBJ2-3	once	CAWSEGSGGAGDTQYF	TGTGCCTGGAGTGAGGGTAGCGGGGGGGCCGGAGATACGCAGTATTTT